The rows below give T cell receptor beta chains drawn from one sample of a study of T cells in localized non-small cell lung cancer. Method: immunoSEQ multiplex PCR; TCRdb's copy keeps in-frame clones and lacks some. This sample has 45,000 to 70,000 clones, with just over 85% found just once. Sequences were derived from peripheral blood, sampled before any cancer treatment. These TCRs come from a woman aged 35-70 years with stage I lung adenocarcinoma. Both conserved end residues are trimmed from each CDR3. Each record gives: J gene, V gene, clone size, CDR3 protein. The listing skips clone size in some rows; elsewhere it reads once, few, many or a size class.

j_gene: TRBJ1-2; v_gene: TRBV7-9; abundance: .; CDR3aa: ASRPDSNYGYT
j_gene: TRBJ2-1; v_gene: TRBV5-1; abundance: .; CDR3aa: ASSVTSGAYNEQF
j_gene: TRBJ2-3; v_gene: TRBV5-6; abundance: once; CDR3aa: ASSSGTGNTDTQY
j_gene: TRBJ2-7; v_gene: TRBV11-2; abundance: .; CDR3aa: ASSLPTGALYEQY
j_gene: TRBJ2-7; v_gene: TRBV6-1; abundance: few; CDR3aa: ASRLAGGPYEQY
j_gene: TRBJ2-3; v_gene: TRBV7-6; abundance: .; CDR3aa: ASSLPMDTQY
j_gene: TRBJ1-1; v_gene: TRBV27; abundance: few; CDR3aa: ASSAQPGVATEAF
j_gene: TRBJ2-1; v_gene: TRBV19; abundance: .; CDR3aa: ASSIVLGYEQF
j_gene: TRBJ2-6; v_gene: TRBV18; abundance: .; CDR3aa: ASSPLFGGTTSGANVLT
j_gene: TRBJ2-7; v_gene: TRBV6-5; abundance: .; CDR3aa: ASRPPDRDEQY
j_gene: TRBJ2-1; v_gene: TRBV19; abundance: .; CDR3aa: ASSIPSGGQF
j_gene: TRBJ1-4; v_gene: TRBV7-8; abundance: .; CDR3aa: ASSGIATNEKLF
j_gene: TRBJ2-7; v_gene: TRBV6-5; abundance: .; CDR3aa: ASSYSGPADYEQY
j_gene: TRBJ2-5; v_gene: TRBV7-2; abundance: .; CDR3aa: ASSLVDSRETQY
j_gene: TRBJ1-3; v_gene: TRBV27; abundance: .; CDR3aa: ASSLSSRSGNTIY